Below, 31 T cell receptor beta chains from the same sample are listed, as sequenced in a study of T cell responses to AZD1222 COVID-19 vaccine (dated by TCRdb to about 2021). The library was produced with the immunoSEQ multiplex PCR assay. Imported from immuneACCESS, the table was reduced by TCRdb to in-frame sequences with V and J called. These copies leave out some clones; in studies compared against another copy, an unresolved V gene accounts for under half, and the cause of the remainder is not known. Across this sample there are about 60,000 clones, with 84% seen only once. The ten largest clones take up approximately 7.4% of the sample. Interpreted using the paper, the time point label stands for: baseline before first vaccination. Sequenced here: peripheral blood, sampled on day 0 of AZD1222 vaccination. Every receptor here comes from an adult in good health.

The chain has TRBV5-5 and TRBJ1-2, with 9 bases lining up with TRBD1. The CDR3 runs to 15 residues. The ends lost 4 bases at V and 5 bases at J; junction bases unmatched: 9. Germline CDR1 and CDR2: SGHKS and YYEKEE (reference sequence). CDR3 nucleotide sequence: TGTGCCAGCAGCAACGGGGACAGGGCCCTATATGGCTACACCTTC. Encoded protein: CASSNGDRALYGYTF.

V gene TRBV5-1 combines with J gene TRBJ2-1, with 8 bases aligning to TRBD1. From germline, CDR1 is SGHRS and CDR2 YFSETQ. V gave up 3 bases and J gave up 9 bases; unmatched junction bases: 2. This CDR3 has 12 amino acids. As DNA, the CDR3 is TGCGCCAGCAGCTGGACAGGGCTTGAGCAGTTCTTC. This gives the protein CASSWTGLEQFF.

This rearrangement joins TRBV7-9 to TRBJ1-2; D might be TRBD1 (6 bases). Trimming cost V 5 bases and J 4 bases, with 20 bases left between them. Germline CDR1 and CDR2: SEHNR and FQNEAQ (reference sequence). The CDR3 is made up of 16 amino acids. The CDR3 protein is CASSHDNREVLYGYTF. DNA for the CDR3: TGTGCCAGCAGCCATGATAACAGGGAGGTCCTCTATGGCTACACCTTC.

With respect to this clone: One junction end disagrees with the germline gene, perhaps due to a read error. The CDR3 sequence is CASSQGWQAITLF. CDR3 coding DNA: TGTGCCAGCAGCCAAGGTTGGCAGGCAATAACTCTATTC. The chain joins TRBV3-1 (or the pseudogene TRBV3-2) to TRBJ2-7; D not certain. Looked up from germline, CDR1 is LGHDT and CDR2 is YNNKEL (reference sequence). There are 13 residues in the CDR3.

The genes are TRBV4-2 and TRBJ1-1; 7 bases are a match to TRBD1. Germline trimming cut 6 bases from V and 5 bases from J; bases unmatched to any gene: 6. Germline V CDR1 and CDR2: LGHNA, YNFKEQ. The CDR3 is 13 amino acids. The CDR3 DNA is TGTGCCAGCAGACCTACAGGGGTTACTGAAGCTTTCTTT. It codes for CASRPTGVTEAFF.

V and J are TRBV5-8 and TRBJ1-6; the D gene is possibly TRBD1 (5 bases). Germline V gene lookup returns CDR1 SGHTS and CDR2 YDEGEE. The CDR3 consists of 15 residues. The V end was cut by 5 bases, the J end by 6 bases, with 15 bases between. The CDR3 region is CASSWMGPVNSPLHF. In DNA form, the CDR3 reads TGTGCCAGCAGTTGGATGGGACCCGTTAATTCACCCCTCCACTTT.

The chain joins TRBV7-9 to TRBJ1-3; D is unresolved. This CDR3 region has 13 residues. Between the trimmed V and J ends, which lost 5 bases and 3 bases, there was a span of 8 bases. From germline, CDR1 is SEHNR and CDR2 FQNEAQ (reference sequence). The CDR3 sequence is CASSTSGGNTIYF. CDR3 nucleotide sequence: TGTGCCAGCAGCACTAGTGGTGGAAACACCATATATTTT.

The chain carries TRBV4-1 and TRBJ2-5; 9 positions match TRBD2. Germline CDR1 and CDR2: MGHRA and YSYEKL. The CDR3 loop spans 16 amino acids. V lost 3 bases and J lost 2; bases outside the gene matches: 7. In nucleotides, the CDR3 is TGCGCCAGCAGCCAGATTAGCGGGGGAAGACAAGAGACCCAGTACTTC. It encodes CASSQISGGRQETQYF.

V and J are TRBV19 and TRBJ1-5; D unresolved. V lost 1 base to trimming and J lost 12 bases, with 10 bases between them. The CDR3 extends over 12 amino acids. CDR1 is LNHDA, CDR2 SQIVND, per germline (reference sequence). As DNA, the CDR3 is TGTGCCAGTAGTATAGGGGCCCGGGACCAGCATTTT. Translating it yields CASSIGARDQHF.

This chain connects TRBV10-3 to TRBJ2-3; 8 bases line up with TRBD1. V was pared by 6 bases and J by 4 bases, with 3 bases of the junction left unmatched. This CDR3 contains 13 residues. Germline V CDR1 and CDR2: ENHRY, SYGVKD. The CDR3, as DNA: TGTGCCATCAGAGGACAGGGCCCAGATACGCAGTATTTT. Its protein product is CAIRGQGPDTQYF.

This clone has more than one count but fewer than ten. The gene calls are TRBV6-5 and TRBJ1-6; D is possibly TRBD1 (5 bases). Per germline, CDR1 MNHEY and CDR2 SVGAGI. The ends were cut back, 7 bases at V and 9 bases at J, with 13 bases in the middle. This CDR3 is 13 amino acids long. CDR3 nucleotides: TGTGCCAGCACGACAGTCAGCGTTTCACCCCTCCACTTT. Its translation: CASTTVSVSPLHF.

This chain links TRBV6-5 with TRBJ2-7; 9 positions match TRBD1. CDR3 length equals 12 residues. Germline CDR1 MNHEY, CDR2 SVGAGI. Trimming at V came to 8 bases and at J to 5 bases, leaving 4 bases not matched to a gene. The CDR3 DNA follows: TGTGCCAGCCGGGACAGGGACCACGAGCAGTACTTC. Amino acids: CASRDRDHEQYF.

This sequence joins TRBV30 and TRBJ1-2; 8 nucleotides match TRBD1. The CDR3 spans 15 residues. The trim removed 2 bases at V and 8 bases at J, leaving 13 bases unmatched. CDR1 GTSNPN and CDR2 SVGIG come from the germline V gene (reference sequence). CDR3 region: CAWSPPWTGNDGYTF. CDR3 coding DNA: TGTGCCTGGAGTCCCCCTTGGACAGGGAATGACGGCTACACCTTC.

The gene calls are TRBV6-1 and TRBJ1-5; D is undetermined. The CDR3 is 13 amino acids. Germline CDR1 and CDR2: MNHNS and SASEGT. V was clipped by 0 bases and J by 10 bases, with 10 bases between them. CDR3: CASSEALLEPQHF. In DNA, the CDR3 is TGTGCCAGCAGTGAAGCGCTGCTTGAACCCCAGCATTTT.

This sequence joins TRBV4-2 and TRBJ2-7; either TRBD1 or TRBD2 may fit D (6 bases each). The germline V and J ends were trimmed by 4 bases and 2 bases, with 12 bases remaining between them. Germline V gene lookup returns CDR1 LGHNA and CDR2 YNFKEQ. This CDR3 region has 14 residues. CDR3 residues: CASSPGDNAYEQYF. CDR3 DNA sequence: TGTGCCAGCAGCCCGGGGGACAACGCCTACGAGCAGTACTTC.

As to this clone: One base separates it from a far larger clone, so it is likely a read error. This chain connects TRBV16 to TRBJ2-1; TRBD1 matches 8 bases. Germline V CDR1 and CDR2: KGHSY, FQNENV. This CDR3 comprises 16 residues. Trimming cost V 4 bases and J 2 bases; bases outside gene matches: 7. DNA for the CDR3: TGTGCCAGCAGCCCCCGGCCAGGGGGCCCCTACAATGAGCAGTTCTTC. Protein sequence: CASSPRPGGPYNEQFF.

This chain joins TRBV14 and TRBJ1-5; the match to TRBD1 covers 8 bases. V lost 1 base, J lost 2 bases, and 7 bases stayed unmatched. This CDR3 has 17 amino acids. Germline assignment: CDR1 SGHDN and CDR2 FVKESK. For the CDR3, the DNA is TGTGCCAGCAGCCAAGGTCAGGGGGCTGGCGGCAATCAGCCCCAGCATTTT. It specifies CASSQGQGAGGNQPQHF.

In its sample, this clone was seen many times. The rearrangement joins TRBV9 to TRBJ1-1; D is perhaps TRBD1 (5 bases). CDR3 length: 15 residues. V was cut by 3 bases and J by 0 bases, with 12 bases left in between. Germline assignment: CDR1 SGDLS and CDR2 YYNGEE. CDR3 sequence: CASSASRGMNTEAFF. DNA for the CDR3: TGTGCCAGCAGCGCAAGTCGGGGGATGAACACTGAAGCTTTCTTT.

The CDR3 nucleotides are TGCGCCAGCAGCGAACAGACAGGGTACGGCTACACCTTC. Translation gives CASSEQTGYGYTF. V is TRBV5-1 and J is TRBJ1-2; 7 nucleotides agree with TRBD1. Germline V gene sequence: CDR1 SGHRS, CDR2 YFSETQ. V shed 4 bases, J shed 8 bases, and the junction held 8 bases outside the gene matches. The CDR3 extends over 13 amino acids.

The CDR3, as DNA: TGTGCCAGCAGTTCGGGACAGTCCTACGAGCAGTACTTC. Amino acids: CASSSGQSYEQYF. The J gene is TRBJ2-7, the V gene TRBV28, with 7 positions matching TRBD1. Germline V gene data show CDR1 as MDHEN and CDR2 as SYDVKM. J gave up 1 base and V 4 bases, and 1 base lay outside the gene matches. The CDR3 consists of 13 residues.

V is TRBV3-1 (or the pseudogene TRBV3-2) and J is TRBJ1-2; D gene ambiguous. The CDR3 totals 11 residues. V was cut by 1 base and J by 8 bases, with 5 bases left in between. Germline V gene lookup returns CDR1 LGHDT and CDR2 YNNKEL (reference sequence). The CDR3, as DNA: TGTGCCAGCAGCCAAGTGGGGGGCTACACCTTC. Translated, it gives CASSQVGGYTF.

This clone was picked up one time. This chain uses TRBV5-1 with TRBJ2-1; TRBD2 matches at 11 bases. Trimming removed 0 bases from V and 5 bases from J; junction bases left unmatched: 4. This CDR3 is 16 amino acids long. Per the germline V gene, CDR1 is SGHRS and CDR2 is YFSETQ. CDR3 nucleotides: TGCGCCAGCAGCTTGGTTACTAGCGGGGGAAACAATGAGCAGTTCTTC. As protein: CASSLVTSGGNNEQFF.

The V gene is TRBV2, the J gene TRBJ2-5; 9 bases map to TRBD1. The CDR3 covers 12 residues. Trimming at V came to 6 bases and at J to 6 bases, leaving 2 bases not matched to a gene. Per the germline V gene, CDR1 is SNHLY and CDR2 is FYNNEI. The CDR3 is CASSDRGKTQYF. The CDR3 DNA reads TGTGCCAGCAGCGACAGGGGGAAGACCCAGTACTTC.

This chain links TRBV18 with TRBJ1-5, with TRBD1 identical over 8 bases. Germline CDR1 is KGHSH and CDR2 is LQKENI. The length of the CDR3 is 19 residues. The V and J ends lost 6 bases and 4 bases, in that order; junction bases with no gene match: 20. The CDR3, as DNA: TGTGCCAGCTCCCTACAGGCAGGGGGCTCTCGTTTCGGGAATCAGCCCCAGCATTTT. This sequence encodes CASSLQAGGSRFGNQPQHF.

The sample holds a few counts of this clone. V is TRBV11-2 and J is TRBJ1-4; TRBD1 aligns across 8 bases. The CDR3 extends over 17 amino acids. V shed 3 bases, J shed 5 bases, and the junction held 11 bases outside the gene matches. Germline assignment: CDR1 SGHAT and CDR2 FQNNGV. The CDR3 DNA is TGTGCCAGCAGCTTCGAGACAGGGGTCAGGGTGAATGAAAAACTGTTTTTT. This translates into CASSFETGVRVNEKLFF.

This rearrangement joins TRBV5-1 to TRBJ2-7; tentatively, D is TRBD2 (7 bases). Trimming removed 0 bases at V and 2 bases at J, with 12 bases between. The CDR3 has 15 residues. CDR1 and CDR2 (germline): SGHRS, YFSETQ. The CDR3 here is CASSLVRGAAYEQYF. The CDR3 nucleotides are TGCGCCAGCAGCTTGGTACGGGGGGCAGCCTACGAGCAGTACTTC.

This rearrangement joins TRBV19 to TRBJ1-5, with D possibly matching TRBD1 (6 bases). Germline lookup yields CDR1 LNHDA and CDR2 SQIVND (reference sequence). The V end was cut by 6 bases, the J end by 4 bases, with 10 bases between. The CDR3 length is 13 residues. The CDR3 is CASSWRGNQPQHF. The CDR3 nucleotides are TGTGCCAGTAGCTGGAGGGGGAATCAGCCCCAGCATTTT.

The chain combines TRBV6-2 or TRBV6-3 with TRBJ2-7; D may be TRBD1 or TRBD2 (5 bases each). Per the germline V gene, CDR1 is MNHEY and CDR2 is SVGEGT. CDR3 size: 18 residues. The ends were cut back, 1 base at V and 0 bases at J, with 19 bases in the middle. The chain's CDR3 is CASSYLGDFGTYSYEQYF. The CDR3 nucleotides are TGTGCCAGCAGTTACTTAGGTGATTTCGGGACCTACTCCTACGAGCAGTACTTC.

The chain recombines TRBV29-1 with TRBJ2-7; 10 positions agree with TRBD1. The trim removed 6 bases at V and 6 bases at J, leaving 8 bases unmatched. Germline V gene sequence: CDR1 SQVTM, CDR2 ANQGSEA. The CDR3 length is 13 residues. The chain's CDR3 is CSVVGTGDREQYF. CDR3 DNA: TGCAGCGTAGTGGGGACAGGGGACCGCGAGCAGTACTTC.

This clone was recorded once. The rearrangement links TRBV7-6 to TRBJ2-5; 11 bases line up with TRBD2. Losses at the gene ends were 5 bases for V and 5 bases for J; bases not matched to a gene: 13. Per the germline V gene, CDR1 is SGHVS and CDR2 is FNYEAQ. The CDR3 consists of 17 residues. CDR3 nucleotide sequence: TGTGCCAGCAGCGTTCCCGGGACTAGCGGAGGGGGGGAGACCCAGTACTTC. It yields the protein CASSVPGTSGGGETQYF.

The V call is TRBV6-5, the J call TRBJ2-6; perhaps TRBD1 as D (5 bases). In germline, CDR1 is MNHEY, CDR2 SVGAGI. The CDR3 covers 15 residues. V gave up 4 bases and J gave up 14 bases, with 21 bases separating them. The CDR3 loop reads CASSSESLGPTLLTF. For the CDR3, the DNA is TGTGCCAGCAGTTCGGAATCTCTGGGGCCAACCCTCCTGACTTTC.